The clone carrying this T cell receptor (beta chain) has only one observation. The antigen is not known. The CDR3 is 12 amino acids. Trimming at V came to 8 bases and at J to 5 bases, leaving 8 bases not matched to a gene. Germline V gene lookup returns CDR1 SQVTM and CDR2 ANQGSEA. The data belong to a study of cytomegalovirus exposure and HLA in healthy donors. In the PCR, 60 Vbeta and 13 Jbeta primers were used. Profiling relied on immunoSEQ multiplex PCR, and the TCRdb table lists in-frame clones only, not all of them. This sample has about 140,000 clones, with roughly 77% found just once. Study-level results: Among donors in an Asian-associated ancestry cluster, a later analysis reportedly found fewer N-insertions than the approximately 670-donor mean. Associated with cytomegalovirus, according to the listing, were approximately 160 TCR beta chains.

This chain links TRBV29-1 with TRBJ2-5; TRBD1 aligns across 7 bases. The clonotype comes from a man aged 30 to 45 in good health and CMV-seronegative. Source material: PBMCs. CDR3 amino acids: CSCNRGRETQYF. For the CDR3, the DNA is TGCAGCTGCAACAGGGGACGGGAGACCCAGTACTTC.